The clone carrying this T cell receptor beta chain was found many times. Its antigen is as yet unknown. Sequencing was performed with immunoSEQ multiplex PCR; in TCRdb, only in-frame clones are kept and a portion is missing. The table records tens of thousands of clones without singletons, the ten largest covering 2% to 2.5%. The sample is drawn from a study of T cells after posttransplantation cyclophosphamide. Trimming pared 5 bases from V and 6 bases from J, leaving 11 bases between. Germline V gene sequence: CDR1 MNHEY, CDR2 SVGAGI. The CDR3 is 12 residues long. Study-wide points: Donor CD8+ memory clones often dominated recipient blood repertoires at later times. TRB clonality was highly associated with recipient CMV seropositivity and reactivation.

Material for sequencing was PBMCs. The V and J genes are TRBV6-5 and TRBJ2-7; perhaps TRBD2 as D (6 bases). The clonotype originates from a middle-aged man in good health, CMV-negative, and a related stem cell transplant donor. The CDR3 loop reads CASSRGAGEQYF. The CDR3 DNA follows: TGTGCCAGCAGTCGGGGAGCGGGCGAGCAGTACTTC.